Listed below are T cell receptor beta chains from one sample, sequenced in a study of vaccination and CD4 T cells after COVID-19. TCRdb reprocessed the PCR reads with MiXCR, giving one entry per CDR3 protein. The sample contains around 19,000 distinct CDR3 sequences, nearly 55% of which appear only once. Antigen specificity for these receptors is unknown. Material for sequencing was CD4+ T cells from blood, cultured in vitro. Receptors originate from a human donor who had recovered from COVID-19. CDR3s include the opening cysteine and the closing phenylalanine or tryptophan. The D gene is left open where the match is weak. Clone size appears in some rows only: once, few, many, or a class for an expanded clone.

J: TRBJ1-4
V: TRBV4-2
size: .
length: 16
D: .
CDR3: CASSQRPTGLGEKLFF
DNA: TGTGCCAGCAGCCAAAGACCTACAGGGCTGGGCGAAAAACTGTTTTTT

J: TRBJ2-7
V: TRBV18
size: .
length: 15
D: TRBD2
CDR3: CASSPTSGRAGEQYF
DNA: TGTGCCAGCTCACCGACTAGCGGGAGGGCAGGCGAGCAGTACTTC

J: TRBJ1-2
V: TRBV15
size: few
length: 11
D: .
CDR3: CATSEGYGYTF
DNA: TGTGCCACCAGTGAGGGATATGGCTACACCTTC

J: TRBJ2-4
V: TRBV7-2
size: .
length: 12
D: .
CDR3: CASSQGANIQYF
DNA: TGTGCCAGCAGCCAGGGAGCAAATATTCAGTACTTC

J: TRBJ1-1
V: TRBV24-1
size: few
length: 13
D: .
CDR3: CATSDWEGTEAFF
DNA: TGTGCCACCAGTGATTGGGAGGGAACTGAAGCTTTCTTT

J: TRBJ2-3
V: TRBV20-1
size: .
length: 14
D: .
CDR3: CSARVPRDRDTQYF
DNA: TGCAGTGCTAGGGTCCCTAGAGATCGAGATACGCAGTATTTT

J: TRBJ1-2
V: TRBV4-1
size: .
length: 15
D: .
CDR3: CASSHPRSRQGGYTF
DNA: TGCGCCAGCAGCCACCCCAGATCCCGGCAGGGTGGCTACACCTTC

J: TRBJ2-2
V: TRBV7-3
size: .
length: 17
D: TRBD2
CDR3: CASSLMGGGRPTGELFF
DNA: TGTGCCAGCAGCTTAATGGGCGGGGGGCGGCCCACCGGGGAGCTGTTTTTT

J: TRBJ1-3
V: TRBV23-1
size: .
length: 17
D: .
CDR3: CASTPSSLGAGGNTIYF
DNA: TGCGCCAGCACGCCGAGTTCCCTAGGGGCGGGTGGAAACACCATATATTTT

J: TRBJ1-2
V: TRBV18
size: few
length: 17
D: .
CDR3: CASSRVATGPSNYGYTF
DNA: TGTGCCAGCTCCCGGGTTGCGACAGGCCCTTCTAACTATGGCTACACCTTC

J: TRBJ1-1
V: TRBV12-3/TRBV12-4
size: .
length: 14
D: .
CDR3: CASSLPPGDTEAFF
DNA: TGTGCCAGCAGTTTACCCCCAGGGGACACTGAAGCTTTCTTT

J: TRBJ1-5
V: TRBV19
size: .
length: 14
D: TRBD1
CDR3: CASSIRRGDQPQHF
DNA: TGTGCCAGTAGTATACGCAGGGGGGATCAGCCCCAGCATTTT

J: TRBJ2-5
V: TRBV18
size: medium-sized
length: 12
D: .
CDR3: CASSPPSETQYF
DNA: TGTGCCAGCTCACCACCATCGGAGACCCAGTACTTC

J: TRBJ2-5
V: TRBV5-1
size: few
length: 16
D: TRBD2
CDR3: CASSLGTSGLQETQYF
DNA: TGCGCCAGCAGCTTGGGGACTAGCGGTCTCCAAGAGACCCAGTACTTC

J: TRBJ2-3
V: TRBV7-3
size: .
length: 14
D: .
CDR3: CASSLGLATDTQYF
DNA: TGTGCCAGCAGCTTAGGACTCGCCACAGATACGCAGTATTTT

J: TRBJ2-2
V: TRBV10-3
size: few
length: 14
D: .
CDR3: CAIRPALNTGELFF
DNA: TGTGCCATCCGACCGGCCCTGAACACCGGGGAGCTGTTTTTT

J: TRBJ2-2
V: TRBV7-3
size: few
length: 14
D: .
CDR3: CASSPVLGTGELFF
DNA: TGTGCCAGCAGCCCCGTCCTAGGCACCGGGGAGCTGTTTTTT

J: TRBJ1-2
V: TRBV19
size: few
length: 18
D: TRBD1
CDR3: CASSSRTGGLLANYGYTF
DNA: TGTGCCAGTAGTTCCCGGACAGGGGGCCTTTTAGCTAACTATGGCTACACCTTC

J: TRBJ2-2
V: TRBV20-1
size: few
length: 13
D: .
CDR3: CSASRANTGELFF
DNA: TGCAGTGCCAGCCGGGCGAACACCGGGGAGCTGTTTTTT

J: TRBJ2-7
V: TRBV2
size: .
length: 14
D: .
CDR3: CASTEMGSAYEQYF
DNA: TGTGCCAGCACCGAAATGGGATCGGCGTACGAGCAGTACTTC

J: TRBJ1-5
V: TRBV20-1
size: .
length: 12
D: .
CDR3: CSARMGAQPQHF
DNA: TGCAGTGCTAGGATGGGAGCCCAGCCCCAGCATTTT

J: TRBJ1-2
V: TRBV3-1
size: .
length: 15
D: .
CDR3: CASSQVQRGGYGYTF
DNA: TGTGCCAGCAGCCAAGTCCAACGGGGCGGCTATGGCTACACCTTC

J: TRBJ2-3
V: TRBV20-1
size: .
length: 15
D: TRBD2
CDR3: CRVSPSGRDTDTQYF
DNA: TGCAGGGTGAGCCCGAGCGGGAGGGATACAGATACGCAGTATTTT

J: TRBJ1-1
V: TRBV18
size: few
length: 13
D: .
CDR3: CASSPGGNTEAFF
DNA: TGTGCCAGCTCACCAGGTGGGAACACTGAAGCTTTCTTT

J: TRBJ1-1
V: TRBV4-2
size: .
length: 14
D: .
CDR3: CASSQDLVRREAFF
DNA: TGTGCCAGCAGCCAAGATCTAGTCAGGAGAGAAGCTTTCTTT

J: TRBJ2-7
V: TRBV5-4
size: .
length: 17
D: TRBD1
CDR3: CASSPWVGGQGSYEQYF
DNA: TGTGCCAGCAGCCCGTGGGTTGGGGGACAGGGCTCCTACGAGCAGTACTTC

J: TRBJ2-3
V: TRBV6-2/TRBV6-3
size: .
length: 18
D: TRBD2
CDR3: CASRDPPGLAGPLDTQYF
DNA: TGTGCCAGCAGGGACCCACCGGGACTAGCGGGTCCCTTGGATACGCAGTATTTT

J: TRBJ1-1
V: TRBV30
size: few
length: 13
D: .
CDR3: CAWMVQGDTEAFF
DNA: TGTGCCTGGATGGTGCAGGGAGACACTGAAGCTTTCTTT

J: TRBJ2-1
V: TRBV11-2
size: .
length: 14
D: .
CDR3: CARSLGPLNNEQFF
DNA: TGTGCCAGGAGCCTAGGTCCCCTGAACAATGAGCAGTTCTTC

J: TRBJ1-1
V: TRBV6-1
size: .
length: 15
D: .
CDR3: CASSPKGGINTEAFF
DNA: TGTGCCAGCAGTCCAAAGGGGGGAATTAACACTGAAGCTTTCTTT

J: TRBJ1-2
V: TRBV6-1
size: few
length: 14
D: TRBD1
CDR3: CASRTGQGNYGYTF
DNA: TGTGCCAGCAGAACCGGACAGGGGAACTATGGCTACACCTTC

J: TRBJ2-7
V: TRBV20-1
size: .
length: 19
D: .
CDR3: CSARDEERSFPGFRYEQYF
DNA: TGCAGTGCTAGAGATGAGGAGCGGAGTTTCCCTGGGTTCAGGTACGAGCAGTACTTC

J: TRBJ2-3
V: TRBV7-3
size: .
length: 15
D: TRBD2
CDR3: CASSDRTSGGDTQYF
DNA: TGTGCCAGCAGCGACCGGACTAGCGGAGGGGATACGCAGTATTTT

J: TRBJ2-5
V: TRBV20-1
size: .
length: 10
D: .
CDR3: CSAPRETQYF
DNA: TGCAGTGCTCCCCGGGAGACCCAGTACTTC

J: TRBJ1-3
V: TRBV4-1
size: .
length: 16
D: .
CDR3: CASSQDWGRRGNTIYF
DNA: TGCGCCAGCAGCCAAGACTGGGGAAGGAGGGGAAACACCATATATTTT

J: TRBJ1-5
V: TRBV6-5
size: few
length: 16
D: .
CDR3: CASSYSTPASNQPQHF
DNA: TGTGCCAGCAGTTACTCGACGCCAGCCTCCAATCAGCCCCAGCATTTT

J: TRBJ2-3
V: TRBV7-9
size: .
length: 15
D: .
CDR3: CASSLAEGTPNAQYF
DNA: TGTGCCAGCAGCTTAGCGGAAGGGACCCCCAATGCACAGTATTTT